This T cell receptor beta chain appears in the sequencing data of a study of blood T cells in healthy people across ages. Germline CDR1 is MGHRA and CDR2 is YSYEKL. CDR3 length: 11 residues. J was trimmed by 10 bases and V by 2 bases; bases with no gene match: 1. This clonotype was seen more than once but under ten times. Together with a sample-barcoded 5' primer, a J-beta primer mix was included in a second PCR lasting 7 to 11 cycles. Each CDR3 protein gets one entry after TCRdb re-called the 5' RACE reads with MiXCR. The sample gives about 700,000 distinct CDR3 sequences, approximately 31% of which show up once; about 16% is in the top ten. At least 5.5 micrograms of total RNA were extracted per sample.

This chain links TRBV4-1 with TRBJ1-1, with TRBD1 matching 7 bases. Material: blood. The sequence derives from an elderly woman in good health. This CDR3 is CASSQTGVAFF. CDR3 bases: TGCGCCAGCAGCCAAACAGGGGTAGCTTTCTTT.